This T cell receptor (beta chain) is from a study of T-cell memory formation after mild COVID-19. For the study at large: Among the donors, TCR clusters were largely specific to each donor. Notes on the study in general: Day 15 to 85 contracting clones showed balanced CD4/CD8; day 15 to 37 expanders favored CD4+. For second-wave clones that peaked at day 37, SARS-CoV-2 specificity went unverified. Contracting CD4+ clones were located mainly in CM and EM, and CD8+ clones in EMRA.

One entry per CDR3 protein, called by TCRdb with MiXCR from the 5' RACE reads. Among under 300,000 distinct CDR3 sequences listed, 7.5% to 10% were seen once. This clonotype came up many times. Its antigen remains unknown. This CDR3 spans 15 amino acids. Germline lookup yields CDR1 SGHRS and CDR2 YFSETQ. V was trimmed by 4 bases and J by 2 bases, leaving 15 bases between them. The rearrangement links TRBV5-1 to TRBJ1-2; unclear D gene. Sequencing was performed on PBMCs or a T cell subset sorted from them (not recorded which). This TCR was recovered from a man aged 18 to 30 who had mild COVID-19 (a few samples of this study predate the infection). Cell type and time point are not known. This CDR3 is CASSASGVLNYGYTF. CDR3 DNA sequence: TGCGCCAGCAGCGCCAGCGGGGTACTCAACTATGGCTACACCTTC.